The 30 T cell receptor beta chains below all came from one sample that was sequenced in a study of cytomegalovirus exposure and HLA in healthy donors. The PCR had 60 Vbeta and 13 Jbeta primers. Assay used: immunoSEQ multiplex PCR; TCRdb lists only in-frame clones, some missing. Found here are about 160,000 clones, roughly 77% of them singletons; the top ten hold 1%. The sample taken for sequencing was PBMCs. The receptors come from a woman between 45 and 65 years old in good health and CMV-seropositive.

This chain uses TRBV5-4 with TRBJ2-1, with 8 bases that match TRBD1. Germline CDR1 and CDR2: SGHNT and YYREEE (reference sequence). The CDR3 sequence is 15 residues long. Trimming at V came to 0 bases and at J to 7 bases, leaving 6 bases not matched to a gene. CDR3 bases: TGTGCCAGCAGCTTGGATCAGGGGGCTCGGAATGAGCAGTTCTTC. Encoded protein: CASSLDQGARNEQFF.

This clone was seen a few times. One junction end does not reproduce the germline sequence, and a read error may be involved. The DNA of the CDR3 is TGTGCTAGCAGCCAGGACAGGGGTTCTGGAAACACCATATATTTT. Amino acid sequence: CASSQDRGSGNTIYF. This sequence joins TRBV7-7 and TRBJ1-3; TRBD1 agrees at 9 bases. The CDR3 is 15 amino acids. Germline CDR1 and CDR2: SSHAT and FNYEAQ (reference sequence).

This chain connects TRBV6-1 to TRBJ2-7, with TRBD1 identical over 9 bases. The CDR3 is 15 amino acids. Germline V CDR1 and CDR2: MNHNS, SASEGT. The J segment lost 3 bases and the V segment lost 0 bases, leaving 3 bases of the junction unmatched. The chain's CDR3 is CASSEAGQGIYEQYF. CDR3 nucleotide sequence: TGTGCCAGCAGTGAAGCGGGACAGGGTATCTACGAGCAGTACTTC.

The J gene is TRBJ2-2, the V gene TRBV27; D remains unclear. The CDR3 is made up of 13 amino acids. Germline CDR1 reads MNHEY; CDR2 reads SMNVEV (reference sequence). V was cut by 1 base and J by 6 bases, with 6 bases left in between. The CDR3 is CASSLYFAGELFF. In DNA form, the CDR3 reads TGTGCCAGCAGTTTATATTTCGCCGGGGAGCTGTTTTTT.

The chain joins TRBV28 to TRBJ2-7; the match to TRBD1 covers 10 bases. From germline, CDR1 is MDHEN and CDR2 SYDVKM. After removal of 4 bases from V and 1 base from J, the junction contained 13 bases not matched to a gene. The CDR3 loop spans 18 amino acids. The CDR3 region has the DNA TGTGCCAGCAGTTCCCTGATTCCGGGACAGGGGATTTCCTACGAGCAGTACTTC. Its protein is CASSSLIPGQGISYEQYF.

The chain uses TRBV10-1 and TRBJ1-4; possible D gene TRBD1, 6 bases. With 8 bases removed from V and 4 bases from J, the gap between germline ends came to 14 bases. The CDR3 has 14 residues. Germline CDR1 WNHNN, CDR2 SYGVQD (reference sequence). CDR3 DNA sequence: TGCGCCAGCTCAGGACAGCTTCTTAATGAAAAACTGTTTTTT. Residues: CASSGQLLNEKLFF.

The chain carries TRBV7-3 and TRBJ1-1; weak D call: TRBD1 (5 bases). With 2 bases removed from V and 0 bases from J, the gap between germline ends came to 7 bases. The CDR3 extends over 14 amino acids. CDR1 and CDR2 (germline): SGHTA, FQGTGA. The CDR3 is CASSLGAMNTEAFF. DNA for the CDR3: TGTGCCAGCAGCTTAGGGGCAATGAACACTGAAGCTTTCTTT.

The gene calls are TRBV28 and TRBJ2-7; D is uncertain. This CDR3 comprises 14 residues. CDR1 and CDR2 (germline): MDHEN, SYDVKM. The V end was cut by 6 bases, the J end by 3 bases, with 15 bases between. CDR3 residues: CASSPVAYDYEQYF. The CDR3 DNA reads as TGTGCCAGCAGCCCTGTCGCGTATGACTACGAGCAGTACTTC.

This chain uses TRBV6-1 with TRBJ1-2; 7 bases match TRBD1. From germline, CDR1 is MNHNS and CDR2 SASEGT. V gave up 7 bases and J gave up 2 bases; unmatched junction bases: 10. The CDR3 extends over 15 amino acids. The CDR3 spells CASNRQGPWNYGYTF. The CDR3 DNA reads TGTGCCAGCAATAGACAGGGCCCGTGGAACTATGGCTACACCTTC.

CDR3 nucleotide sequence: TGTGCCAGCAGACTAGCGGGAGCCATAGAGGGGCGTACGCAGTATTTT. It encodes CASRLAGAIEGRTQYF. The chain has TRBV27 and TRBJ2-3; 11 bases fit TRBD2. Germline CDR1 MNHEY, CDR2 SMNVEV (reference sequence). Trimming at V came to 6 bases and at J to 8 bases, leaving 13 bases not matched to a gene. The CDR3 is made up of 16 amino acids.

This rearrangement joins TRBV19 to TRBJ2-5; 13 nucleotides align to TRBD2. With V trimmed by 4 bases and J by 2 bases, 10 bases remained unmatched. Germline V lookup: CDR1 LNHDA, CDR2 SQIVND (reference sequence). The CDR3 totals 18 residues. The CDR3 bases are TGTGCCAGTAGTAAGCCGACTAGCGGGGGGACTCTTCAAGAGACCCAGTACTTC. Its translation: CASSKPTSGGTLQETQYF.

The chain employs TRBV7-3 and TRBJ1-3; TRBD1 is a possible D gene (5 bases). The CDR3 covers 15 residues. In germline, CDR1 is SGHTA, CDR2 FQGTGA. Trimming took 5 bases from V and 4 from J, leaving 15 bases between them. In nucleotides, the CDR3 is TGTGCCAGCAGCCCCGCGGGGGGGGAAGGAAACACCATATATTTT. This gives the protein CASSPAGGEGNTIYF. Full variable domain (missing parts from reference TRBV7-3 and TRBJ1-3): GAGVSQTPSNKVTEKGKYVELRCDPISGHTALYWYRQSLGQGPEFLIYFQGTGAADDSGLPNDRFFAVRPEGSVSTLKIQRTERGDSAVYLCASSPAGGEGNTIYFGEGSWLTVV.

This chain links TRBV19 with TRBJ1-1, with a tentative D call TRBD1 (6 bases). Germline V CDR1 and CDR2: LNHDA, SQIVND (reference sequence). There are 15 residues in the CDR3. V was pared by 6 bases and J by 7 bases, with 21 bases between. The CDR3, as DNA: TGTGCCAGTAGACCCAGGGGTGGAGCGGGACGTGAAGCTTTCTTT. Its translation: CASRPRGGAGREAFF.

The chain recombines TRBV30 with TRBJ1-5; 10 positions match TRBD1. This CDR3 has 14 residues. The trim removed 2 bases at V and 6 bases at J, leaving 4 bases unmatched. Germline assignment: CDR1 GTSNPN and CDR2 SVGIG (reference sequence). CDR3 protein: CAWSRDRGSQPQHF. CDR3 nucleotide sequence: TGTGCCTGGAGTCGGGACAGGGGCTCTCAGCCCCAGCATTTT.

The chain carries TRBV14 and TRBJ2-1; TRBD2 matches at 7 bases. CDR1 is SGHDN and CDR2 is FVKESK in the germline V gene. After removal of 2 bases from V and 5 bases from J, the junction contained 9 bases not matched to a gene. This CDR3 has 16 residues. The CDR3 DNA reads as TGTGCCAGCAGCCAACTAAGGGCTAGCGGTAACAATGAGCAGTTCTTC. This codes for CASSQLRASGNNEQFF.

V gene TRBV7-9 combines with J gene TRBJ1-5, with 7 bases identical to TRBD1. V dropped 5 bases and J dropped 9; count of bases not matched to a gene: 13. CDR3 length equals 15 residues. The germline V gene has CDR1 SEHNR and CDR2 FQNEAQ (reference sequence). The CDR3 region has the DNA TGTGCCAGCAGCCCGTCGACAGGGCCCGGATGGCCCCAGCATTTT. Translating gives CASSPSTGPGWPQHF.

The chain couples TRBV5-4 to TRBJ2-5, with 7 bases aligning to TRBD1. Germline assignment: CDR1 SGHNT and CDR2 YYREEE (reference sequence). The CDR3 spans 14 residues. The J segment lost 3 bases and the V segment lost 4 bases, leaving 6 bases of the junction unmatched. This CDR3 is CASSRPGTEETQYF. CDR3 nucleotide sequence: TGTGCCAGCAGCCGTCCCGGGACAGAAGAGACCCAGTACTTC.

The chain combines TRBV29-1 with TRBJ1-1, with D possibly being TRBD1 (6 bases). This CDR3 has 14 residues. Germline CDR1 and CDR2: SQVTM and ANQGSEA. Trimming took off 7 bases at V and 6 bases at J, with 21 bases between the two ends. The DNA for the CDR3 is TGCAGCGCTGGGGAGGGAGGGGGGGGGTCTGAAGCTTTCTTT. This translates into CSAGEGGGGSEAFF. Based on the CDR3 plus reference TRBV29-1 and TRBJ1-1, the full variable domain is SAVISQKPSRDICQRGTSLTIQCQVDSQVTMMFWYRQQPGQSLTLIATANQGSEATYESGFVIDKFPISRPNLTFSTLTVSNMSPEDSSIYLCSAGEGGGGSEAFFGQGTRLTVV.

V is TRBV5-1 and J is TRBJ2-1; the D gene is possibly TRBD1 (5 bases). Trimming pared 3 bases from V and 5 bases from J, leaving 15 bases between. Germline CDR1 SGHRS, CDR2 YFSETQ. The CDR3 totals 15 residues. The DNA of the CDR3 is TGCGCCAGCAGCTCCCAACCCCAGGGAAACAATGAGCAGTTCTTC. As protein: CASSSQPQGNNEQFF.

The gene calls are TRBV18 and TRBJ1-1, with 8 nucleotides matching TRBD1. CDR1 and CDR2 from the germline V gene are KGHSH and LQKENI. The length of the CDR3 is 16 residues. The J segment lost 3 bases and the V segment lost 6 bases, leaving 12 bases of the junction unmatched. CDR3 coding DNA: TGTGCCAGCTCGGTGACAGGGGCGCCTAGGGACACTGAAGCTTTCTTT. Protein sequence: CASSVTGAPRDTEAFF.

The genes are TRBV14 and TRBJ1-4, with a possible D match to TRBD1 (6 bases). Trimming took 3 bases from V and 0 from J, leaving 11 bases between them. The germline V gene has CDR1 SGHDN and CDR2 FVKESK. The CDR3 contains 16 residues. The DNA of the CDR3 is TGTGCCAGCAGCCAGAGACAGGTCGCAACTAATGAAAAACTGTTTTTT. Translation: CASSQRQVATNEKLFF.

This clone was detected a few times. V is TRBV5-5 and J is TRBJ1-1; D unresolved. The CDR3 contains 16 residues. Per germline, CDR1 SGHKS and CDR2 YYEKEE (reference sequence). Trimming cost V 2 bases and J 1 base, with 15 bases left between them. The CDR3 DNA is TGTGCCAGCAGCTTATGGCTGGGCAGGTCGAACACTGAAGCTTTCTTT. This gives the protein CASSLWLGRSNTEAFF.

As to this clone: Since no conserved phenylalanine or tryptophan closes the CDR3, a read error is the likely cause. The DNA is omitted, as the CDR3 cannot be located on it reliably, and the CDR3 follows TCRdb's listing. The J gene is TRBJ1-2, the V gene TRBV7-2; TRBD1 is taken as the D call from the table, unchecked against the DNA. The CDR3 spans 18 residues, counting both ends. CDR1 is SGHTA, CDR2 FQGNSA, per germline. CDR3 in amino acids: CASSLVGAAELWLHTPSL.

The genes are TRBV5-1 and TRBJ2-1, with TRBD2 identical over 8 bases. V shed 3 bases and J 5 bases; nucleotides not matched to a gene: 10. Germline assignment: CDR1 SGHRS and CDR2 YFSETQ. The CDR3 contains 16 residues. The CDR3, as DNA: TGCGCCAGCAGCTGGGGGGCGGGGGGTTTGAACAATGAGCAGTTCTTC. Protein product: CASSWGAGGLNNEQFF.

The sample holds a few counts of this clone. The chain's CDR3 is CASSLASGRVNEQFF. The CDR3 DNA reads TGTGCCAGCAGCTTAGCTAGCGGGAGGGTTAATGAGCAGTTCTTC. This sequence joins TRBV7-9 and TRBJ2-1, with 11 bases fitting TRBD2. Trimming removed 0 bases from V and 7 bases from J; junction bases left unmatched: 2. Germline V gene lookup returns CDR1 SEHNR and CDR2 FQNEAQ (reference sequence). CDR3 length equals 15 residues.

This sequence joins TRBV9 and TRBJ1-2, with D uncertain. V was clipped by 3 bases and J by 0 bases, with 12 bases between them. The CDR3 runs 15 residues. Germline CDR1 and CDR2: SGDLS and YYNGEE. As DNA, the CDR3 is TGTGCCAGCAGCGACCTTTACAGAGCTAACTATGGCTACACCTTC. Its protein product is CASSDLYRANYGYTF. The full variable domain, in which reference TRBV9 and TRBJ1-2 provide the parts outside the CDR3, is DSGVTQTPKHLITATGQRVTLRCSPRSGDLSVYWYQQSLDQGLQFLIQYYNGEERAKGNILERFSAQQFPDLHSELNLSSLELGDSALYFCASSDLYRANYGYTFGSGTRLTVV.

This rearrangement joins TRBV4-1 to TRBJ1-2, with TRBD1 matching over 7 bases. The germline V gene has CDR1 MGHRA and CDR2 YSYEKL. The CDR3 covers 16 residues. The J segment lost 6 bases and the V segment lost 0 bases, leaving 10 bases of the junction unmatched. CDR3 protein: CASSQDNRDSLHGYTF. The CDR3 DNA reads as TGCGCCAGCAGCCAAGATAACCGGGACAGCTTACATGGCTACACCTTC.

The rearrangement links TRBV30 to TRBJ1-5; maybe TRBD1 (5 bases). Germline V lookup: CDR1 GTSNPN, CDR2 SVGIG (reference sequence). Trimming took off 3 bases at V and 0 bases at J, with 12 bases between the two ends. The CDR3 is made up of 15 amino acids. The CDR3 here is CAWSADTYSNQPQHF. CDR3 DNA sequence: TGTGCCTGGAGCGCGGACACTTATAGCAATCAGCCCCAGCATTTT.

V gene TRBV28 combines with J gene TRBJ2-5, with no clear D. V shed 5 bases and J shed 4 bases, with 11 bases lying between them. The CDR3 runs to 13 residues. Germline assignment: CDR1 MDHEN and CDR2 SYDVKM. This CDR3 reads CASSLRVGETQYF. The CDR3 region has the DNA TGTGCCAGCAGTCTCCGGGTGGGAGAGACCCAGTACTTC. Full variable domain (missing parts from reference TRBV28 and TRBJ2-5): DVKVTQSSRYLVKRTGEKVFLECVQDMDHENMFWYRQDPGLGLRLIYFSYDVKMKEKGDIPEGYSVSREKKERFSLILESASTNQTSMYLCASSLRVGETQYFGPGTRLLVL.

This sequence joins TRBV2 and TRBJ1-4; D is perhaps TRBD1 (6 bases). Trimming took 8 bases from V and 4 from J, leaving 17 bases between them. CDR3 size: 15 residues. Germline loops: CDR1 SNHLY, CDR2 FYNNEI. Here the CDR3 DNA reads TGTGCCAGCCTCCGGGGAGGGGGAATTAATGAAAAACTGTTTTTT. As protein: CASLRGGGINEKLFF.